The rows below give T cell receptor beta chains drawn from one sample of a study of identical twins. Using its own MiXCR run on the 5' RACE reads, TCRdb lists one record per CDR3 protein. The profile shows about 520,000 distinct CDR3 sequences, 20% to 25% of them singletons. Another study also made use of these data, one on T cells expressing NK-cell markers.

The sample was CD4+ T cells sorted from blood. The source of these receptors is a woman aged 18 to 35 in good health. Both conserved end residues are part of each CDR3. The order of the fields is D gene, V gene, clone size, J gene, CDR3 length, CDR3 DNA, CDR3 protein. D genes are given only for firm matches. Clone size is given for some rows only: seen once, a few or many times, or a class if the clone is expanded.

.,TRBV12-3/TRBV12-4,.,TRBJ1-5,16,TGTGCCAGCAGTTTAGGAATAGGGCAGCCTGATCAGCCCCAGCATTTT,CASSLGIGQPDQPQHF
.,TRBV20-1,.,TRBJ2-3,13,TGCAGTGCTACCCTTACTAAAGATGGTACGCAGTATTTT,CSATLTKDGTQYF
TRBD1,TRBV6-5,few,TRBJ1-2,13,TGTGCCAGCAGTTGGGGACAGGGCCGGTTCTATGCCTTC,CASSWGQGRFYAF
.,TRBV6-5,few,TRBJ1-3,15,TGTGCCAGCAGTTCCGACAGGCTTAGTGGAAACACCATATATTTT,CASSSDRLSGNTIYF
.,TRBV12-3/TRBV12-4,few,TRBJ1-2,14,TGTGCCAGCAGTCCCGGGGTACGACCCTATGGCTACACCTTC,CASSPGVRPYGYTF
.,TRBV6-1,few,TRBJ2-1,13,TGTGCCAGCAGTCCACCGACTGCGAATGAGCAGTTCTTC,CASSPPTANEQFF
.,TRBV6-1,once,TRBJ2-7,14,TGTGCCAGCAGTGTCCCCTCCAGCTCCTACGAGCAGTACTTC,CASSVPSSSYEQYF
.,TRBV30,.,TRBJ2-2,14,TGTGCCTGGAGTGTATTCCCACTAGCCGGGGAGCTGTTTTTT,CAWSVFPLAGELFF
TRBD2,TRBV7-2,few,TRBJ2-3,14,TGTGCCAGCAGCTTAGTATGGGGGGGAGATACGCAGTATTTT,CASSLVWGGDTQYF
.,TRBV18,.,TRBJ2-2,14,TGTGCCAGCTCACCTCAGAGGATTCCCGGGGAGCTGTTTTTT,CASSPQRIPGELFF
.,TRBV9,.,TRBJ1-6,15,TGTGCCAGCAGCTCACTTGGACAGAGTAATTCACCCCTCCACTTT,CASSSLGQSNSPLHF
.,TRBV20-1,.,TRBJ2-3,13,TGCAGTGCCAGCCGGGGAAGTCAGTCGGCGCAGTATTTT,CSASRGSQSAQYF
TRBD2,TRBV12-3/TRBV12-4,many,TRBJ2-1,15,TGTGCCAGCAGTTTGCGGCGGGGGAGTTACAATGAGCAGTTCTTC,CASSLRRGSYNEQFF
TRBD2,TRBV12-3/TRBV12-4,few,TRBJ2-5,14,TGTGCCAGCAGCCAGGGCACTAGCGACTTGACCCAGTACTTC,CASSQGTSDLTQYF
.,TRBV20-1,many,TRBJ2-1,14,TGCAGTGCTAGTGTTAGTGTTTGGCAGAGTGAGCAGTTCTTC,CSASVSVWQSEQFF
.,TRBV29-1,.,TRBJ1-1,14,TGCAGCGGCGGGGACCAGGGGCCCTACACTGAAGCTTTCTTT,CSGGDQGPYTEAFF
.,TRBV20-1,.,TRBJ2-2,17,TGCAGTGCTAGAGATCACGGCTGGAAGGCGAACACCGGGGAGCTGTTTTTT,CSARDHGWKANTGELFF
.,TRBV12-3/TRBV12-4,few,TRBJ1-1,11,TGTGCCAGCACCCCTTACACTGAAGCTTTCTTT,CASTPYTEAFF
.,TRBV20-1,few,TRBJ1-5,13,TGCAGTGCTAGAGAGGGAGGAGGTCAGCCCCAGCATTTT,CSAREGGGQPQHF
.,TRBV20-1,few,TRBJ1-5,14,TGCAGTGGAATTAGGGGCCCCGGAGGGGAGCCCCAGCATTTT,CSGIRGPGGEPQHF
.,TRBV15,few,TRBJ2-1,12,TGTGCCACCAGCAGAGTAGGCAATGAGCAGTTCTTC,CATSRVGNEQFF
.,TRBV20-1,.,TRBJ1-1,14,TGCAGTGCTAGTGGGGGCCCCTCGAACACTGAAGCTTTCTTT,CSASGGPSNTEAFF
.,TRBV10-2,.,TRBJ2-2,15,TGCGCCAGCAGTGAGCTTCGACAGGCAACCGGGGAGCTGTTTTTT,CASSELRQATGELFF
.,TRBV5-1,.,TRBJ2-3,13,TGCGCCAGCGGATGGATGAGGGCAGATACGCAGTATTTT,CASGWMRADTQYF
.,TRBV24-1,.,TRBJ2-1,12,TGTGCCACCAGAAACAGGCTAAATGAGCAGTTCTTC,CATRNRLNEQFF
TRBD2,TRBV29-1,many,TRBJ2-5,13,TGCAGCGCTATGGGACTAGCGAGAGAGACCCAGTACTTC,CSAMGLARETQYF
.,TRBV20-1,.,TRBJ1-6,16,TGCAGTGCTAGAGATCGGCAGGCCACTTATAATTCACCCCTCCACTTT,CSARDRQATYNSPLHF
.,TRBV9,few,TRBJ2-7,14,TGTGCCAGCAGCGGCAGGGTTTGGGGGGACGAGCAGTACTTC,CASSGRVWGDEQYF
.,TRBV7-7,many,TRBJ2-1,12,TGTGCCAGCAGCCCTCTCGGGAATGAGCAGTTCTTC,CASSPLGNEQFF
.,TRBV5-1,.,TRBJ2-1,17,TGCGCCAGCAGCTCGAACCACGACCCCGTCAAATACAATGAGCAGTTCTTC,CASSSNHDPVKYNEQFF
TRBD1,TRBV5-6,few,TRBJ2-7,15,TGTGCCAGCAGCTCCCGAGGGGGCTTACGCTACGAGCAGTACTTC,CASSSRGGLRYEQYF
TRBD2,TRBV20-1,few,TRBJ2-1,13,TGCAGTGCTGCTAGCGGGGGGTTCAATGAGCAGTTCTTC,CSAASGGFNEQFF
.,TRBV6-1,.,TRBJ2-6,14,TGTGCCAGCAGGGGAGAACCTGGGGCCAACGTCCTGACTTTC,CASRGEPGANVLTF
.,TRBV12-3/TRBV12-4,few,TRBJ1-2,13,TGTGCCAGCAGTGTCGGGACACCCTATGGCTACACCTTC,CASSVGTPYGYTF
.,TRBV15,few,TRBJ2-1,12,TGTGCCACCAGCAGCAGCAAGGGATCCCGTGCCTTC,CATSSSKGSRAF
.,TRBV5-1,few,TRBJ2-1,15,TGCGCCAGCAGCTTGGCCCGGGGATTAAACAATGAGCAGTTCTTC,CASSLARGLNNEQFF
TRBD2,TRBV5-6,few,TRBJ2-1,15,TGTGCCAGCAGCCGGGGACTAGCGGGAGGTAATGAGCAGTTCTTC,CASSRGLAGGNEQFF
.,TRBV29-1,few,TRBJ1-2,13,TGCAGCGTTGAAGAAAAGGGGCGGGATGGCTACACCTTC,CSVEEKGRDGYTF
.,TRBV5-1,few,TRBJ2-5,13,TGCGCCAGCAGGAGACAGGGAGGGGAGACCCAGTACTTC,CASRRQGGETQYF
.,TRBV19,.,TRBJ2-7,14,TGTGCCAGTAGTGCCCGATATGAGGGGTACGAGCAGTACTTC,CASSARYEGYEQYF
TRBD2,TRBV6-1,.,TRBJ2-1,15,TGTGCCAGCAGCCAACGGACTAGCCAGCGGAATGAGCAGTTCTTC,CASSQRTSQRNEQFF
.,TRBV3-1,many,TRBJ2-5,16,TGTGCCAGCAGCCTCTCCGCGGTGGGCTCCTACGAGACCCAGTACTTC,CASSLSAVGSYETQYF
TRBD2,TRBV12-5,.,TRBJ2-1,19,TGTGCTAGTGGTTTGGTACCGGACGGGAGGTCCAGCTCCTACAATGAGCAGTTCTTC,CASGLVPDGRSSSYNEQFF
TRBD2,TRBV6-1,.,TRBJ2-1,13,TGTGCCAGCAGGAGGGGAGGGAGGAATGAGCAGTTCTTC,CASRRGGRNEQFF
.,TRBV16,.,TRBJ1-2,15,TGTGCCAGCAGCCAATCGGGAGCAGGCGGATATGGCTACACCTTC,CASSQSGAGGYGYTF
.,TRBV11-3,many,TRBJ1-6,14,TGTGCCAGCAGCTTGGGTGGCCGGGATTCACCCCTCCACTTT,CASSLGGRDSPLHF
.,TRBV20-1,.,TRBJ2-7,13,TGCAGTTTTCTAGCGCCATCTTCCTACGAGCAGTACTTC,CSFLAPSSYEQYF
TRBD2,TRBV6-2/TRBV6-3,.,TRBJ2-7,13,TGTGCCAGCAGACTAGCGGAATACTACGAGCAGTACTTC,CASRLAEYYEQYF
.,TRBV6-6,.,TRBJ1-2,13,TGTGCCAGCGCAAGAGGCCAGCACTATGGCTACACCTTC,CASARGQHYGYTF
TRBD2,TRBV12-3/TRBV12-4,.,TRBJ2-5,14,TGTGCCAGCACAAAACTAGCGGGGGACGGGACCCAGTACTTC,CASTKLAGDGTQYF
TRBD2,TRBV5-1,.,TRBJ2-1,15,TGCGCCAGCAGCTTGGTTAGCGGGGTCTGGAATGAGCAGTTCTTC,CASSLVSGVWNEQFF
.,TRBV20-1,.,TRBJ1-2,13,TGCAGTGCTGTCAGGGGAAGGGACTATGGCTACACCTTC,CSAVRGRDYGYTF
TRBD2,TRBV4-3,.,TRBJ2-7,16,TGCGCCAGCAGCCGCGGGACTAGCGGGACCGTCTACGAGCAGTACTTC,CASSRGTSGTVYEQYF
TRBD1,TRBV6-5,few,TRBJ1-1,14,TGTGCCAGCAGTTACCGGGACAGGGGTGGTGAAGCTTTCTTT,CASSYRDRGGEAFF
.,TRBV20-1,.,TRBJ2-3,13,TGCAGGGCCGAGGCGGGCTACACAGATACGCAGTATTTT,CRAEAGYTDTQYF